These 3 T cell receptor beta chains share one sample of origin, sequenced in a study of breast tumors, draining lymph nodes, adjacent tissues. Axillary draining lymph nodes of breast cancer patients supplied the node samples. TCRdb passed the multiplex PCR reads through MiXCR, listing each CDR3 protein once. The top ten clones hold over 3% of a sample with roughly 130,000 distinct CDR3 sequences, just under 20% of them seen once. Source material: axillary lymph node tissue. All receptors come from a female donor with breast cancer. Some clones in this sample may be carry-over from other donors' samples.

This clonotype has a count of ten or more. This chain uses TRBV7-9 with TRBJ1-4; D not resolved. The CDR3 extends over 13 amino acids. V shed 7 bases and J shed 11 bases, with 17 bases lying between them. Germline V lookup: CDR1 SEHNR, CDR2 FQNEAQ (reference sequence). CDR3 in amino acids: CASIRDVGWKLFF. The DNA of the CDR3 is TGTGCCAGCATCAGAGACGTCGGGTGGAAACTGTTTTTT.

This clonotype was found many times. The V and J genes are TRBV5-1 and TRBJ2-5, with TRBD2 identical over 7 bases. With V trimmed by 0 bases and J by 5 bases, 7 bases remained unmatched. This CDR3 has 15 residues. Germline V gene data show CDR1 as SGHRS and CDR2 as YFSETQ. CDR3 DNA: TGCGCCAGCAGCTTGGGACCGGCGGGGGTGGAGACCCAGTACTTC. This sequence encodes CASSLGPAGVETQYF.

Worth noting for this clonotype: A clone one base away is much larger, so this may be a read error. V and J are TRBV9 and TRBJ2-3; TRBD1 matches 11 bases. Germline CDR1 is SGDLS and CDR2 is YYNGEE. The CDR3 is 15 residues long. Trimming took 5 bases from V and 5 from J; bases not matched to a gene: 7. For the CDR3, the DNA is TGTGCCAGCAGGGTGGGACAGGGGGTGGAAGATACGCAGTATTTT. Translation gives CASRVGQGVEDTQYF.